This T cell receptor beta chain was recorded in a study of spatial heterogeneity in lung cancer. The overall study: Detection of beta-chain sequences consistently exceeded that of alpha-chain sequences. Whole-study findings and limits: Compared with follow-up, resection was when ubiquitous expanded tumor TCRs appeared in blood more.

Indicated time point: sample taken at primary tumor resection. Whole RNA came from tumor, nontumor lung or frozen PBMC and was sequenced without being sorted. Patients with untreated early-stage non-small cell lung cancer, numbering some 68, were the donors. TCR cDNA molecules each carried a unique molecular identifier. Each CDR3 protein gets one entry after TCRdb re-called the 5' RACE reads with MiXCR. Found here are tens of thousands of distinct CDR3 sequences, over 10% of them singletons; the top ten hold about 4.6%. This clonotype was counted between two and nine times. As yet, its antigen is unknown. Germline assignment: CDR1 ENHRY and CDR2 SYGVKD. Trimming removed 11 bases at V and 0 bases at J, with 13 bases between. This CDR3 has 13 residues.

The sequencing here drew on PBMCs, taken at surgery. This chain connects TRBV10-3 to TRBJ1-1; the D is unclear. This receptor was taken from a male donor with early-stage non-small cell lung cancer. DNA for the CDR3: TGTGCCTCTAAGAACTATATGAACACTGAAGCTTTCTTT. Translation gives CASKNYMNTEAFF.